Below, 19 T cell receptor beta chains from the same sample are listed, as sequenced in a study of OX40 agonist ivuxolimab in advanced cancers. TCRdb's copy holds only in-frame clones and misses some; the assay was immunoSEQ multiplex PCR. This table holds tens of thousands of clones, approximately 84% found once. Sequenced material: CD4+ or CD8+ T cells sorted from blood, taken in a trial of the OX40 agonist ivuxolimab. The source is an adult with an advanced solid tumor such as melanoma, head and neck, liver or kidney cancer.

CDR3 in DNA: TGCGCCAGCAGTGAACAGGGTTTGGATACGCAGTATTTT. It yields the protein CASSEQGLDTQYF. The chain is built from TRBV10-2 and TRBJ2-3; D might be TRBD1 (6 bases). V gave up 3 bases and J gave up 6 bases, with 10 bases separating them. Germline V lookup: CDR1 WSHSY, CDR2 SAAADI. The CDR3 is 13 amino acids.

The chain combines TRBV15 with TRBJ1-4; D is ambiguous. The germline V and J ends were trimmed by 3 bases and 5 bases, with 10 bases remaining between them. Germline V gene lookup returns CDR1 LNHNV and CDR2 YYDKDF (reference sequence). The CDR3 is 14 residues long. Here the CDR3 DNA reads TGTGCCACCAGCAGTGCCCAGTTCAATGAAAAACTGTTTTTT. Its translation is CATSSAQFNEKLFF.

The chain joins TRBV25-1 to TRBJ2-5; tentative D call: TRBD2 (5 bases). Per the germline V gene, CDR1 is MGHDK and CDR2 is SYGVNS. V lost 2 bases and J 4 bases, leaving 17 bases between the germline ends. The CDR3 contains 16 residues. The CDR3 region has the DNA TGTGCCAGCAGTGAACGAGTAGGGCGGGTAGTAGAGACCCAGTACTTC. Amino acids: CASSERVGRVVETQYF.

This clone was observed many times. The chain has TRBV6-1 and TRBJ2-3; no definite D call. V lost 6 bases and J 0 bases, leaving 4 bases between the germline ends. The CDR3 covers 12 residues. The germline CDR1 and CDR2 sequences are MNHNS and SASEGT. CDR3 region: CASRGSTDTQYF. CDR3 bases: TGTGCCAGCAGGGGGAGCACAGATACGCAGTATTTT.

As regards this clone: This same CDR3 is encoded by further DNA sequences in the sample. The chain couples TRBV5-1 to TRBJ2-3, with 13 bases that match TRBD2. The CDR3 is 15 amino acids. Germline trimming cut 2 bases from V and 6 bases from J; bases unmatched to any gene: 3. CDR1 is SGHRS and CDR2 is YFSETQ in the germline V gene. The CDR3 DNA is TGCGCCAGCAGCTTAGGACTAGCGGGGGCGGATACGCAGTATTTT. Translated: CASSLGLAGADTQYF. Complete variable domain (other parts from reference TRBV5-1 and TRBJ2-3): KAGVTQTPRYLIKTRGQQVTLSCSPISGHRSVSWYQQTPGQGLQFLFEYFSETQRNKGNFPGRFSGRQFSNSRSEMNVSTLELGDSALYLCASSLGLAGADTQYFGPGTRLTVL.

The V gene is TRBV29-1, the J gene TRBJ1-4; D possibly corresponds to TRBD1 (6 bases). There are 13 residues in the CDR3. CDR1 is SQVTM, CDR2 ANQGSEA, per germline. Between the trimmed V and J ends, which lost 7 bases and 4 bases, there was a span of 13 bases. The CDR3 region has the DNA TGCAGCGGTGCCGGGACAAGTAATGAAAAACTGTTTTTT. Translated, it gives CSGAGTSNEKLFF.

V usage is TRBV27 and J usage is TRBJ2-1; TRBD2 matches at 12 bases. The junction had 4 bases not matched to a gene; V was cut back by 1 base and J by 3 bases. In germline, CDR1 is MNHEY, CDR2 SMNVEV (reference sequence). The CDR3 loop spans 17 amino acids. CDR3 sequence: CASSLLTSGRVYNEQFF. The CDR3 coding sequence is TGTGCCAGCAGTTTATTGACTAGCGGGAGAGTCTACAATGAGCAGTTCTTC.

The rearrangement uses TRBV14 and TRBJ2-1; D is perhaps TRBD1 (6 bases). Trimming pared 2 bases from V and 1 base from J, leaving 15 bases between. Germline-derived CDR1 and CDR2 are SGHDN and FVKESK. The length of the CDR3 is 17 residues. The CDR3 sequence is CASSQNQGMVSYNEQFF. The CDR3 region has the DNA TGTGCCAGCAGCCAAAACCAGGGGATGGTTTCCTACAATGAGCAGTTCTTC.

This clone was counted a single time. The rearrangement joins TRBV25-1 to TRBJ1-5, with D unclear. This CDR3 is 12 amino acids long. Germline assignment: CDR1 MGHDK and CDR2 SYGVNS. Between the trimmed V and J ends, which lost 3 bases and 4 bases, there was a span of 4 bases. DNA for the CDR3: TGTGCCAGCAGTGACGAGAATCAGCCCCAGCATTTT. Amino acid sequence: CASSDENQPQHF.

CDR3 bases: TGCACCAGCAGCCAATTACGACTAGCGGGAGGGGCTTCCTACAATGAGCAGTTCTTC. Its translation is CTSSQLRLAGGASYNEQFF. The chain links TRBV1 to TRBJ2-1; TRBD2, the table's D call, was not compared with the DNA. TRBV1 is a documented pseudogene. The CDR3 contains 19 residues.

The chain employs TRBV7-3 and TRBJ2-7; D gene ambiguous. Per the germline V gene, CDR1 is SGHTA and CDR2 is FQGTGA. The CDR3 loop spans 12 amino acids. V lost 2 bases and J 6 bases, leaving 8 bases between the germline ends. CDR3 sequence reads: CASSLPPGEQYF. The CDR3 nucleotides read TGTGCCAGCAGCTTACCACCCGGCGAGCAGTACTTC.

This clone was seen once. J is TRBJ1-3 and V is TRBV6-1; D gene unclear. The V end lost 3 bases, the J end lost 0 bases, and 12 bases lay between the germline ends. This CDR3 has 16 residues. Germline V lookup: CDR1 MNHNS, CDR2 SASEGT. The CDR3 coding sequence is TGTGCCAGCAGTGAGGTCAGCCTAAGCTCTGGAAACACCATATATTTT. Its translation is CASSEVSLSSGNTIYF.

The CDR3 region has the DNA TGTGCCAGCAGTCCGATAGCGGGAGGTTACAATGAGCAGTTCTTC. This sequence encodes CASSPIAGGYNEQFF. V is TRBV6-4 and J is TRBJ2-1; 10 bases fit TRBD2. The trim removed 5 bases at V and 4 bases at J, leaving 5 bases unmatched. The germline V gene encodes CDR1 MRHNA and CDR2 SNTAGT. CDR3 length equals 15 residues.

The rearrangement joins TRBV5-6 to TRBJ2-5; 14 bases agree with TRBD2. The CDR3 spans 17 residues. Germline lookup yields CDR1 SGHDT and CDR2 YYEEEE. The junction had 11 bases not matched to a gene; V was cut back by 5 bases and J by 5 bases. The CDR3 here is CASSTFGLAGGEETQYF. The DNA for the CDR3 is TGTGCCAGCAGTACCTTTGGACTAGCGGGAGGCGAGGAGACCCAGTACTTC.

The genes are TRBV7-8 and TRBJ2-7; 12 bases are a match to TRBD2. The CDR3 is 15 amino acids. CDR1 is SGHVS and CDR2 is FQNEAQ in the germline V gene. V was pared by 6 bases and J by 3 bases, with 6 bases of the junction left unmatched. CDR3: CASRRLAGVYYEQYF. The CDR3 DNA follows: TGTGCCAGCAGGAGACTAGCGGGAGTGTACTACGAGCAGTACTTC.

This sequence joins TRBV7-9 and TRBJ2-7; 11 nucleotides agree with TRBD1. The CDR3 totals 14 residues. With V trimmed by 5 bases and J by 2 bases, 2 bases remained unmatched. From germline, CDR1 is SEHNR and CDR2 FQNEAQ (reference sequence). The chain's CDR3 is CASSLGQGAYEQYF. CDR3 coding DNA: TGTGCCAGCAGCCTGGGACAGGGGGCCTACGAGCAGTACTTC. The full variable domain, completed using reference TRBV7-9 and TRBJ2-7, is DTGVSQNPRHKITKRGQNVTFRCDPISEHNRLYWYRQTLGQGPEFLTYFQNEAQLEKSRLLSDRFSAERPKGSFSTLEIQRTEQGDSAMYLCASSLGQGAYEQYFGPGTRLTVT.

The V call is TRBV20-1, the J call TRBJ2-1; TRBD1 agrees at 8 bases. The CDR3 is 11 amino acids. Germline-derived CDR1 and CDR2 are DFQATT and SNEGSKA (reference sequence). The junction had 4 bases not matched to a gene; V was cut back by 5 bases and J by 10 bases. The chain's CDR3 is CSARPGGEQFF. CDR3 coding DNA: TGCAGTGCTCGACCAGGGGGCGAGCAGTTCTTC.

The chain employs TRBV5-5 and TRBJ2-3; TRBD1 is a possible D gene (6 bases). The CDR3 length is 14 residues. V gave up 3 bases and J gave up 4 bases, with 12 bases separating them. Germline V gene sequence: CDR1 SGHKS, CDR2 YYEKEE (reference sequence). CDR3 bases: TGTGCCAGCAGCTCCCCGACAGGCGCAGATACGCAGTATTTT. It translates to CASSSPTGADTQYF.

The gene calls are TRBV28 and TRBJ2-7; possibly TRBD2 for D (7 bases). CDR1 MDHEN and CDR2 SYDVKM come from the germline V gene. The CDR3 loop spans 13 amino acids. The V gene lost 10 bases and the J gene lost 4 bases, with 17 bases spanning the gap. The DNA of the CDR3 is TGTGCCACCATAGGGAGGGGGTGGTACGAGCAGTACTTC. Its protein product is CATIGRGWYEQYF.